One sample yielded the 21 T cell receptor beta chains listed below, sequenced in a study of post-analysis software for immune sequencing data. These TCRs' antigens remain unknown. Overall study findings and caveats: About 5 TRBV segments, including TRBV5-6, TRBV5-1 and TRBV20-1, were more frequent in patients than controls.

Unique molecular identifiers were present in the TCR beta cDNA libraries. From the PCR reads, TCRdb called clonotypes with MiXCR, one entry per CDR3 protein. Here the sample spans 650,000 to 850,000 distinct CDR3 sequences, roughly 50% being singletons. The sample comprised blood. The receptors were sampled from a girl aged 5 to 17 with multiple sclerosis.

This clonotype was seen more than once but under ten times. The CDR3 loop is CSAPDRENTGELFF. As DNA, the CDR3 is TGCAGTGCCCCGGACAGGGAGAACACCGGGGAGCTGTTTTTT. The chain recombines TRBV20-1 with TRBJ2-2, with 8 bases that match TRBD1. This CDR3 has 14 amino acids. Per the germline V gene, CDR1 is DFQATT and CDR2 is SNEGSKA (reference sequence). Trimming at V came to 6 bases and at J to 1 base, leaving 4 bases not matched to a gene.

The gene calls are TRBV5-1 and TRBJ2-1, with D possibly matching TRBD1 (6 bases). The CDR3 is made up of 16 amino acids. The V gene lost 5 bases and the J gene lost 0 bases, with 15 bases spanning the gap. Germline lookup yields CDR1 SGHRS and CDR2 YFSETQ. The CDR3 nucleotides are TGCGCCAGCAGTGGGGGCGGCCGGAGCTCCTACAATGAGCAGTTCTTC. This sequence encodes CASSGGGRSSYNEQFF.

The rearrangement uses TRBV20-1 and TRBJ2-3, with 8 bases aligning to TRBD1. CDR1 is DFQATT, CDR2 SNEGSKA, per germline (reference sequence). V was pared by 3 bases and J by 0 bases, with 8 bases of the junction left unmatched. The CDR3 runs 16 residues. CDR3 sequence (DNA): TGCAGTGCTAGGGAGGGGACAGGACTTAGCACAGATACGCAGTATTTT. Translating gives CSAREGTGLSTDTQYF.

The genes are TRBV29-1 and TRBJ2-1; no clear D. This CDR3 has 13 amino acids. The V end lost 4 bases, the J end lost 3 bases, and 10 bases lay between the germline ends. The germline CDR1 and CDR2 sequences are SQVTM and ANQGSEA. The DNA of the CDR3 is TGCAGCGTTGGCCTAATAGGCTACAATGAGCAGTTCTTC. Amino acid sequence: CSVGLIGYNEQFF.

The DNA of the CDR3 is TGCAGTGCCCTACGGGCGGGAGGGTCCTACAATGAGCAGTTCTTC. This translates into CSALRAGGSYNEQFF. This sequence joins TRBV20-1 and TRBJ2-1; TRBD2 matches 9 bases. With V trimmed by 6 bases and J by 1 base, 7 bases remained unmatched. The CDR3 has 15 residues. Per the germline V gene, CDR1 is DFQATT and CDR2 is SNEGSKA (reference sequence).

This clonotype turned up a few times. The CDR3 protein is CASGLGPTYEQYF. CDR3 coding DNA: TGTGCTAGTGGTTTAGGTCCAACCTACGAGCAGTACTTC. The rearrangement links TRBV12-5 to TRBJ2-4, with D unclear. The DNA end is a closer match to TRBJ2-7, so the J assignment may be wrong. The CDR3 loop spans 13 amino acids. Germline lookup yields CDR1 LGHNT and CDR2 FRNRAP.

This clonotype was seen a handful of times. The genes are TRBV7-9 and TRBJ2-1; 7 bases align to TRBD2. CDR1 SEHNR and CDR2 FQNEAQ come from the germline V gene (reference sequence). J lost 8 bases, V lost 2 bases, and 18 bases had no gene match. The CDR3 contains 18 residues. CDR3 sequence: CASSLPYPSGNRTHEQFF. The CDR3 DNA follows: TGTGCCAGCAGCTTACCCTACCCTAGCGGAAACAGAACCCATGAGCAGTTCTTC.

The CDR3: CASSARDRGLFF. CDR3 sequence (DNA): TGTGCCAGCAGTGCCAGAGACAGGGGATTGTTCTTC. The chain recombines TRBV12-3 or TRBV12-4 with TRBJ2-1, with 8 bases identical to TRBD1. The CDR3 has 12 amino acids. J was trimmed by 15 bases and V by 5 bases; bases with no gene match: 9.

The chain couples TRBV18 to TRBJ2-3; D is possibly TRBD2 (5 bases). CDR3 size: 15 residues. Looked up from germline, CDR1 is KGHSH and CDR2 is LQKENI. With 4 bases removed from V and 3 bases from J, the gap between germline ends came to 14 bases. The DNA for the CDR3 is TGTGCCAGCTCACGATCCACTAGGAATACAGATACGCAGTATTTT. This sequence encodes CASSRSTRNTDTQYF. Based on the CDR3 plus reference TRBV18 and TRBJ2-3, the full variable domain is NAGVMQNPRHLVRRRGQEARLRCSPMKGHSHVYWYRQLPEEGLKFMVYLQKENIIDESGMPKERFSAEFPKEGPSILRIQQVVRGDSAAYFCASSRSTRNTDTQYFGPGTRLTVL.

The gene calls are TRBV13 and TRBJ1-1; unclear D gene. The CDR3 is 13 residues long. V gave up 1 base and J gave up 6 bases, with 9 bases separating them. CDR1 is PRHDT, CDR2 FYEKMQ, per germline (reference sequence). CDR3 nucleotides: TGTGCCAGCAGCTTAGTCGATGTCCCTGAAGCTTTCTTT. Residues: CASSLVDVPEAFF.

The chain employs TRBV5-1 and TRBJ2-1, with 7 bases matching TRBD2. V was pared by 3 bases and J by 2 bases, with 5 bases of the junction left unmatched. The germline V gene has CDR1 SGHRS and CDR2 YFSETQ. CDR3 length: 15 amino acids. The CDR3 protein is CASSSGTSAYNEQFF. Here the CDR3 DNA reads TGCGCCAGCAGCTCTGGAACTAGCGCCTACAATGAGCAGTTCTTC.

The V and J genes are TRBV29-1 and TRBJ1-2; TRBD1 matches 8 bases. Germline CDR1 SQVTM, CDR2 ANQGSEA. The ends lost 6 bases at V and 8 bases at J; junction bases unmatched: 11. This CDR3 is 13 amino acids long. CDR3 region: CSVDWQGAPGYTF. The CDR3 DNA reads as TGCAGCGTGGATTGGCAGGGGGCGCCGGGCTACACCTTC.

This clonotype was observed a single time. The CDR3 region is CAISESLTGAFF. The CDR3 DNA reads as TGTGCCATCAGTGAGTCTTTAACAGGGGCTTTCTTT. V and J are TRBV10-3 and TRBJ1-1, with TRBD1 as a possible D gene (6 bases). CDR1 and CDR2 (germline): ENHRY, SYGVKD. The CDR3 is 12 residues long. The V end was cut by 0 bases, the J end by 11 bases, with 10 bases between.

This chain links TRBV4-1 with TRBJ2-1, with 12 bases that match TRBD2. J gave up 8 bases and V 4 bases, and 9 bases lay outside the gene matches. CDR1 MGHRA and CDR2 YSYEKL come from the germline V gene. This CDR3 contains 16 residues. The CDR3 coding sequence is TGCGCCAGCAGCCTCTCTAGCGGGAGGGCCGTGGATGAGCAGTTCTTC. Its translation: CASSLSSGRAVDEQFF.

The rearrangement uses TRBV5-1 and TRBJ2-7; unclear D gene. V gave up 2 bases and J gave up 5 bases, with 8 bases separating them. CDR1 is SGHRS and CDR2 is YFSETQ in the germline V gene. This CDR3 is built from 12 residues. The CDR3 nucleotides read TGCGCCAGCAGCTTAAGCCTTAACGAGCAGTACTTC. It encodes CASSLSLNEQYF.

J is TRBJ2-7 and V is TRBV10-3, with D maybe TRBD2 (5 bases). V lost 10 bases and J 4 bases, leaving 14 bases between the germline ends. CDR3 size: 12 residues. Per the germline V gene, CDR1 is ENHRY and CDR2 is SYGVKD. DNA for the CDR3: TGTGCCACCTCAGCTGGCGGGTACGAGCAGTACTTC. It specifies CATSAGGYEQYF.

The J gene is TRBJ1-4, the V gene TRBV20-1; 7 nucleotides align to TRBD1. After removal of 6 bases from V and 7 bases from J, the junction contained 14 bases not matched to a gene. CDR3 size: 15 residues. Per germline, CDR1 DFQATT and CDR2 SNEGSKA (reference sequence). The CDR3 is CSAPPGQAIIEKLFF. CDR3 nucleotides: TGCAGTGCCCCGCCCGGACAGGCTATAATTGAAAAACTGTTTTTT.

This clonotype turned up a few times. The chain carries TRBV9 and TRBJ2-5; TRBD1 aligns across 7 bases. Gene TRBJ2-7 matches the end of the DNA better, so the J call may be wrong. Germline loops: CDR1 SGDLS, CDR2 YYNGEE. The CDR3 runs 15 residues. The CDR3 protein is CASSGGTDLTYEQYF. In DNA, the CDR3 is TGTGCCAGCAGCGGGGGGACAGATTTAACCTACGAGCAGTACTTC.

The chain recombines TRBV4-1 with TRBJ1-2; the match to TRBD1 covers 11 bases. The CDR3 is made up of 13 amino acids. CDR1 and CDR2 (germline): MGHRA, YSYEKL. The J segment lost 10 bases and the V segment lost 5 bases, leaving 6 bases of the junction unmatched. This chain's CDR3 is CASSFRDRGIYTF. The CDR3 DNA reads TGCGCCAGCAGCTTCCGGGACAGGGGGATCTACACCTTC.

The gene calls are TRBV5-1 and TRBJ2-4, with D possibly TRBD1 on 5 matching bases. V shed 0 bases and J shed 3 bases, with 7 bases lying between them. The germline V gene has CDR1 SGHRS and CDR2 YFSETQ. The CDR3 has 14 amino acids. The CDR3 loop is CASSLDQGKNIQYF. The CDR3 DNA reads as TGCGCCAGCAGCTTGGATCAGGGCAAAAACATTCAGTACTTC.

The sample holds a few counts of this clonotype. V usage is TRBV7-8 and J usage is TRBJ2-4; 8 nucleotides align to TRBD1. Unmatched junction bases numbered 11, after V lost 4 bases and J lost 9 bases. CDR3 length equals 15 residues. Germline loops: CDR1 SGHVS, CDR2 FQNEAQ. CDR3 bases: TGTGCCAGCAGCTCGACCCTGGGACAGGCGAGCATTCAGTACTTC. Encoded protein: CASSSTLGQASIQYF.